This is a list of T cell receptor beta chains from one sample in a study of control samples from healthy donors and cancer patients. The table came from immunoSEQ multiplex PCR; TCRdb's copy has only in-frame clones and leaves some out. In the table there are 90,000 to 130,000 clones, approximately 82% of which are singletons. The sample taken for sequencing was blood. The receptors originated from a man between 18 and 35 years old in good health. Both conserved end residues are part of each CDR3. Not all rows give a size; the values are once, few, many and, for expanded clones, a class.

v_gene	j_gene	abundance	CDR3aa
TRBV28	TRBJ1-2	.	CASTLTQKNYGYTF
TRBV19	TRBJ1-2	.	CASSRDRIGIYGYTF
TRBV5-1	TRBJ1-6	.	CASSLGIALYNSPLHF
TRBV4-3	TRBJ1-2	.	CASSQDWGQYYGYTF
TRBV5-1	TRBJ1-4	few	CASSLEPTGGNEKLFF
TRBV24-1	TRBJ1-5	.	CATSDRNQPQHF
TRBV28	TRBJ1-5	.	CASRPQGARNQPQHF
TRBV7-2	TRBJ2-5	.	CASSLWYRGSETQYF
TRBV2	TRBJ1-2	.	CASSDTGFYGYTF
TRBV5-8	TRBJ1-5	.	CASSPDGYSNQPQHF
TRBV7-2	TRBJ2-1	.	CASSLVVTGRFF
TRBV5-6	TRBJ1-2	.	CASSLEGGLYGYTF
TRBV6-2/TRBV6-3	TRBJ2-2	.	CASSHPGVSGELFF
TRBV4-3	TRBJ1-4	.	CASSQGTLRDPEEEKLFF
TRBV10-2	TRBJ2-7	.	CASRELAGADSYEQYF
TRBV4-1	TRBJ1-1	.	CASTTGGTASTEAFF
TRBV9	TRBJ1-1	.	CASSVAEGQGTMNTEAFF
TRBV5-5	TRBJ1-5	.	CASSFGAGNSNQPQHF
TRBV5-1	TRBJ2-2	.	CASSLAIDTGELFF
TRBV5-4	TRBJ2-5	.	CASSPTSDRETQYF
TRBV6-5	TRBJ2-7	.	CASSYSSWTGNYEQYF
TRBV9	TRBJ2-2	few	CASSAGGARELFF
TRBV14	TRBJ2-5	once	CASSQGPGTQRETQYF
TRBV4-1	TRBJ1-2	.	CASSQVELGTGGYGYTF
TRBV23-1	TRBJ1-6	.	CASSQPPLSSYNSPLHF
TRBV19	TRBJ2-2	.	CASSLFGGGTGELFF
TRBV6-5	TRBJ2-3	.	CASSYSDTQYF
TRBV27	TRBJ2-1	.	CASSLAGSYNEQFF
TRBV30	TRBJ2-2	.	CAWTPGGTVQIFYTGELFF
TRBV9	TRBJ1-1	.	CASSVLGTGTTEAFF
TRBV7-6	TRBJ2-2	.	CASSFRGNTGELFF
TRBV18	TRBJ1-2	once	CASSPGTAVGSGYTF
TRBV5-6	TRBJ2-3	once	CASSSGTWAGTQYF
TRBV6-4	TRBJ2-2	few	CASSNDYRGGTGELFF
TRBV19	TRBJ1-4	.	CASSPPRTGWREKLFF
TRBV11-2	TRBJ1-2	many	CASRAPGGGGYTF
TRBV12-3/TRBV12-4	TRBJ2-1	.	CASSPGFEQFF
TRBV11-2	TRBJ2-7	.	CASSLGGGTYEQYF
TRBV28	TRBJ1-5	.	CASGSPHQPQHF
TRBV10-3	TRBJ2-7	.	CAIREDREYEQYF
TRBV7-2	TRBJ2-2	once	CASSLSWDTGELFF
TRBV5-6	TRBJ1-6	.	CASSPDGSSYNSPLHF
TRBV6-5	TRBJ1-5	few	CASRSPGQPQHF
TRBV5-1	TRBJ1-2	many	CASSLGSVAYGYTF
TRBV24-1	TRBJ2-7	.	CATSDSGQLNEQYF
TRBV5-6	TRBJ2-1	.	CASGGVARDEQFF
TRBV5-1	TRBJ2-7	.	CASSLAFLAYEQYF
TRBV19	TRBJ1-1	.	CASSTAGTGTGTEAFF
TRBV5-5	TRBJ2-2	.	CASSHRDGVNTGELFF
TRBV19	TRBJ2-1	.	CASSIRGGAFF
TRBV19	TRBJ2-6	.	CASTGQSSGANVLTF
TRBV4-1	TRBJ2-1	.	CASSQGGLAGGYNEQFF
TRBV15	TRBJ1-6	.	CATSGTANSPLHF